The rows below give T cell receptor beta chains drawn from one sample of a study of Graves' ophthalmopathy and Graves' hyperthyroidism. TCRdb passed the multiplex PCR reads through MiXCR, listing each CDR3 protein once. The table includes 600,000 to 950,000 distinct CDR3 sequences, 40% detected once. Material for sequencing was peripheral blood. The receptors were gathered from an adult man with Graves' ophthalmopathy. Each CDR3 is given with its conserved first and last residue. D genes are given only for firm matches. Size is stated for part of the rows, as once, few or many counts, or as a class when the clone is expanded.

clone size	V gene	J gene	D gene	CDR3 protein	CDR3 DNA
.	TRBV6-5	TRBJ2-7	.	CASEDTNYEQYF	TGTGCCAGCGAGGACACCAACTACGAGCAGTACTTC
many	TRBV20-1	TRBJ1-4	.	CSAKPTGYEKLFF	TGCAGTGCTAAGCCGACAGGTTATGAAAAACTGTTTTTT
few	TRBV7-9	TRBJ2-7	.	CASSLGHNNYEQYF	TGTGCCAGCAGCTTAGGACACAATAACTACGAGCAGTACTTC
.	TRBV10-2	TRBJ1-5	.	CASSEGQINNQPQHF	TGCGCCAGCAGTGAAGGGCAGATAAACAATCAGCCCCAGCATTTT
.	TRBV25-1	TRBJ2-2	.	CASSLLFGGLLNTGELFF	TGTGCCAGCAGCTTATTATTCGGAGGACTCCTAAACACCGGGGAGCTGTTTTTT
.	TRBV10-3	TRBJ1-1	TRBD1	CASSARQGHTEAFF	TGTGCCAGCAGTGCCCGACAGGGGCACACTGAAGCTTTCTTT
.	TRBV7-6	TRBJ1-2	TRBD1	CASSRDSLTWGYGYTF	TGTGCCAGCAGCCGGGACAGCCTCACCTGGGGGTATGGCTACACCTTC
.	TRBV7-9	TRBJ2-2	TRBD2	CASTSLAGERAGELFF	TGTGCCAGCACCTCACTAGCGGGAGAGCGGGCCGGGGAGCTGTTTTTT
many	TRBV5-1	TRBJ2-7	.	CASSLVPDRPEQYF	TGCGCCAGCAGCTTGGTACCGGACAGACCGGAGCAGTACTTC
many	TRBV10-3	TRBJ1-6	.	CAIRTAQYSPLHF	TGTGCCATCAGGACAGCACAGTATTCACCCCTCCACTTT
.	TRBV25-1	TRBJ1-6	.	CASTPTWGYNSPLHF	TGTGCCAGCACCCCGACATGGGGTTACAATTCACCCCTCCACTTT
.	TRBV6-6	TRBJ1-4	.	CASSYGGRRTNEKLFF	TGTGCCAGCAGTTACGGCGGACGGAGAACTAATGAAAAACTGTTTTTT
.	TRBV12-3/TRBV12-4	TRBJ2-5	.	CASSFGGRGWQETQYF	TGTGCCAGCAGCTTTGGAGGCAGGGGTTGGCAAGAGACCCAGTACTTC
few	TRBV7-2	TRBJ1-2	.	CASSLFGDYGYTF	TGTGCCAGCAGCTTATTCGGGGACTATGGCTACACCTTC
.	TRBV10-3	TRBJ2-7	TRBD1	CASGGYRGLHEQYF	TGTGCCAGCGGTGGCTACAGGGGGCTTCACGAGCAGTACTTC
.	TRBV9	TRBJ2-7	.	CASSGKGYEQYF	TGTGCCAGCAGTGGTAAGGGCTACGAGCAGTACTTC
.	TRBV10-2	TRBJ2-6	.	CASSYSSWDSGANVLAF	TGTGCCAGCAGTTACTCGAGTTGGGATTCTGGGGCCAACGTCCTGGCTTTC
few	TRBV2	TRBJ1-1	.	CASNGLAGDNEQFF	TGTGCCAGCAACGGACTAGCGGGAGACAATGAGCAGTTCTTT
many	TRBV24-1	TRBJ2-5	.	CATSDSGSKGETQYF	TGTGCCACCAGTGACTCAGGGTCTAAGGGGGAGACCCAGTACTTC
.	TRBV7-2	TRBJ1-1	.	CASSQVSGWGNTEAFF	TGTGCCAGCAGCCAAGTCTCGGGGTGGGGGAACACTGAAGCTTTCTTT
.	TRBV7-9	TRBJ1-6	.	CASSQEVRYSPLHF	TGTGCCAGCAGCCAAGAAGTCAGATATTCACCCCTCCACTTT
.	TRBV4-2	TRBJ2-7	TRBD2	CASSQEVSGSGDEQYF	TGTGCCAGCAGCCAAGAGGTTAGCGGGAGTGGGGACGAGCAGTACTTC
.	TRBV12-3/TRBV12-4	TRBJ1-5	TRBD1	CASSFIGQGNQPQHF	TGTGCCAGCAGTTTTATCGGACAGGGAAATCAGCCCCAGCATTTT
few	TRBV2	TRBJ1-2	.	CASSENPTVGATIYGYTF	TGTGCCAGCAGTGAAAACCCCACTGTTGGGGCAACCATTTATGGCTACACCTTC
.	TRBV7-9	TRBJ1-5	.	CASSERTVPNQPQHF	TGTGCCAGCAGCGAGAGGACAGTCCCAAATCAGCCCCAGCATTTT
.	TRBV19	TRBJ2-3	.	CASSMPLLTDTQYF	TGTGCCAGTAGTATGCCCTTACTCACAGATACGCAGTATTTT
once	TRBV14	TRBJ1-4	.	CASSQDSGGENEKLFF	TGTGCCAGCAGCCAAGATTCGGGGGGGGAAAATGAAAAACTGTTTTTT
.	TRBV11-2	TRBJ1-2	.	CASSPRRAGDYGYTF	TGTGCCAGCAGCCCCCGTAGAGCAGGGGACTATGGCTACACCTTC
.	TRBV20-1	TRBJ2-5	.	CSAMGNQETQYF	TGCAGTGCAATGGGGAACCAAGAGACCCAGTACTTC
once	TRBV7-3	TRBJ2-7	.	CASSLTGQFYEQYF	TGTGCCAGCAGCTTGACGGGACAATTCTACGAGCAGTACTTC
.	TRBV6-2/TRBV6-3	TRBJ2-1	TRBD2	CASSYSRTTSGSNDEQFF	TGTGCCAGCAGTTACTCGAGAACGACTAGCGGGAGCAACGATGAGCAGTTCTTC
.	TRBV4-2	TRBJ1-2	.	CTSSPRGFLDGYTF	TGTACCAGCAGCCCTCGGGGGTTTCTTGATGGCTACACCTTC
many	TRBV7-9	TRBJ1-2	TRBD1	CASSPRRDRNYGYTF	TGTGCCAGCAGCCCCCGCCGGGACAGGAACTATGGCTACACCTTC
.	TRBV10-2	TRBJ1-5	.	CASSDGEGAPQHF	TGCGCCAGCAGTGACGGGGAAGGGGCGCCCCAGCATTTT
many	TRBV7-9	TRBJ2-5	.	CASSLALVQETQYF	TGTGCCAGCAGCTTAGCTCTGGTTCAAGAGACCCAGTACTTC
.	TRBV7-9	TRBJ2-7	.	CASSSVRQVGYNEQYF	TGTGCCAGCAGCTCCGTGCGACAGGTGGGCTACAATGAGCAGTACTTC
many	TRBV10-3	TRBJ2-5	.	CAISDPGETQYF	TGTGCCATCAGTGACCCAGGGGAGACCCAGTACTTC
.	TRBV7-2	TRBJ1-5	.	CASSRGDGGFWGNQPQHF	TGTGCCAGCAGCCGAGGGGACGGGGGATTTTGGGGCAATCAGCCCCAGCATTTT
many	TRBV19	TRBJ1-5	.	CASNGGGGNQPQHF	TGTGCCAGTAATGGGGGGGGCGGCAATCAGCCCCAGCATTTT
.	TRBV20-1	TRBJ1-1	.	CRPRGVNAEAFF	TGCAGGCCTAGGGGGGTGAACGCTGAAGCTTTCTTT
.	TRBV7-9	TRBJ1-2	.	CANRTVRTEYGYTF	TGTGCCAACAGAACTGTCAGGACGGAGTATGGCTACACCTTC
.	TRBV19	TRBJ2-2	TRBD2	CASSPGTSGVTGELFF	TGTGCCAGTAGTCCAGGGACTAGCGGGGTCACCGGGGAGCTGTTTTTT
.	TRBV7-9	TRBJ1-2	.	CASSLGGRRGNYGYTF	TGTGCCAGCAGCTTAGGGGGTCGTCGGGGAAACTATGGCTACACCTTC
.	TRBV12-3/TRBV12-4	TRBJ1-5	.	CASSSQSLAGNQPQHF	TGTGCCAGCAGCTCCCAGTCCCTGGCCGGCAATCAGCCCCAGCATTTT
.	TRBV5-1	TRBJ2-7	.	CASTDKGPDGYEQYF	TGTGCCAGCACCGACAAGGGGCCGGACGGCTACGAGCAGTACTTC
many	TRBV7-8	TRBJ1-6	TRBD1	CASSLARAGGPNNSPLHF	TGTGCCAGCAGCTTAGCGCGGGCAGGGGGGCCGAATAATTCACCCCTCCACTTT
many	TRBV4-2	TRBJ1-1	TRBD1	CASSQGTLGTGDEF	TGTGCCAGCAGCCAAGGGACTTTGGGGACAGGGGACGAATTT
few	TRBV4-3	TRBJ1-2	.	CASSQDMAGLYGYTF	TGCGCCAGCAGCCAAGATATGGCAGGCCTGTATGGCTACACCTTC